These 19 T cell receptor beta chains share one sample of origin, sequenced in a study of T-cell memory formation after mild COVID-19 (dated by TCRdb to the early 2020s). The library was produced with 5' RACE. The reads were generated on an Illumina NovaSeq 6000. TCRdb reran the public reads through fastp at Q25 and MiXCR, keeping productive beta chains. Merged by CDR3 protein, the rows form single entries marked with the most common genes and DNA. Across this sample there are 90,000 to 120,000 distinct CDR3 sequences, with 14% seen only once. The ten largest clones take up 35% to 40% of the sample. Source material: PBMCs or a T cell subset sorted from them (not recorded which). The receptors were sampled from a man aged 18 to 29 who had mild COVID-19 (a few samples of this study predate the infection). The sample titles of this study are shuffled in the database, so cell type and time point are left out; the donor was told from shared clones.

In nucleotides, the CDR3 is TGTGCCAGTAGTATCGGCTACAACCAAGAGACCCAGTACTTC. Residues: CASSIGYNQETQYF. This sequence joins TRBV19 and TRBJ2-5, with D unresolved. The CDR3 loop spans 14 amino acids. Germline CDR1 and CDR2: LNHDA and SQIVND (reference sequence). V shed 3 bases and J shed 0 bases, with 8 bases lying between them. Filled out from reference TRBV19 and TRBJ2-5, the complete variable domain reads DGGITQSPKYLFRKEGQNVTLSCEQNLNHDAMYWYRQDPGQGLRLIYYSQIVNDFQKGDIAEGYSVSREKKESFPLTVTSAQKNPTAFYLCASSIGYNQETQYFGPGTRLLVL.

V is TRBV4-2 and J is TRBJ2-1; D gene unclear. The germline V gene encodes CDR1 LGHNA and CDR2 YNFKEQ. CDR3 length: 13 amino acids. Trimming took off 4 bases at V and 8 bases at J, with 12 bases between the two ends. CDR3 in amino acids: CASSPTSDYEQFF. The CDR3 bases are TGTGCCAGCAGCCCTACTTCAGATTATGAGCAGTTCTTC.

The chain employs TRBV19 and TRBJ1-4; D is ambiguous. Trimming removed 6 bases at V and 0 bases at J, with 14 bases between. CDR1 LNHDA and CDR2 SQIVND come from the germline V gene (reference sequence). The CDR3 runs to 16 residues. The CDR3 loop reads CASRRYSRATNEKLFF. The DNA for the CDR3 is TGTGCCAGTAGGCGATACTCCCGTGCAACTAATGAAAAACTGTTTTTT.

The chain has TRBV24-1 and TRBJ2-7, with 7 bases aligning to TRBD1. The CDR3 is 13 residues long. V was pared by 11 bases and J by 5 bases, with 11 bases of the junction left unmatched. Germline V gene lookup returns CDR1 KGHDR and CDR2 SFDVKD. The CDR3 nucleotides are TGTGCCAAACAGGGGACCTGCCGGGACGAGCAGTACTTC. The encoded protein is CAKQGTCRDEQYF.

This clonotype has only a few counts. This CDR3 reads CASSYPGQLGTYGYTF. The CDR3 DNA is TGTGCCAGCTCCTACCCCGGACAGCTTGGTACCTATGGCTACACCTTC. This chain joins TRBV12-3 or TRBV12-4 and TRBJ1-2; a possible D gene is TRBD1 (6 bases). Trimming stripped 8 bases from V and 4 bases from J, with 23 bases between. The CDR3 has 16 amino acids.

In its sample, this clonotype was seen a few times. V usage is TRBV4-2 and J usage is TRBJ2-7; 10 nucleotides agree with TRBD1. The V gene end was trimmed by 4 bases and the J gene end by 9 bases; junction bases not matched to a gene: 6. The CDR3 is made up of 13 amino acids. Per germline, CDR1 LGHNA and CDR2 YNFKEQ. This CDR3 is CASSRRDRGRQYV. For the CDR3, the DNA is TGTGCCAGCAGCCGCCGGGACAGGGGTCGGCAGTACGTC.

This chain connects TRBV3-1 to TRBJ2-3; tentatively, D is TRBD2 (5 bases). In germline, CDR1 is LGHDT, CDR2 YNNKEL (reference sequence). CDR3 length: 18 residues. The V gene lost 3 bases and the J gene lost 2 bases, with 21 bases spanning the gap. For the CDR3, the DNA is TGTGCCAGCAGCCAGGCCCTTTTAGGTCGGACTCACACAGATACGCAGTATTTT. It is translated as CASSQALLGRTHTDTQYF.

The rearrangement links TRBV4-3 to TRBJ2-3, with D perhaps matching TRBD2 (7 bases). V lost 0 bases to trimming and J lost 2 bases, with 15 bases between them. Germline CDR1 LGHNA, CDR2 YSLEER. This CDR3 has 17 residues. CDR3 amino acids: CASSQDAGALVTDTQYF. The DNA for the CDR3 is TGCGCCAGCAGCCAAGACGCGGGGGCGCTAGTCACAGATACGCAGTATTTT.

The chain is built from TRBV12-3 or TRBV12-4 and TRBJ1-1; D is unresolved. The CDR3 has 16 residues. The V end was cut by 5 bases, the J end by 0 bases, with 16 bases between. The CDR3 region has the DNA TGTGCCAGCAGTCGCGACTATTGGGCCATGAACACTGAAGCTTTCTTT. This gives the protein CASSRDYWAMNTEAFF.

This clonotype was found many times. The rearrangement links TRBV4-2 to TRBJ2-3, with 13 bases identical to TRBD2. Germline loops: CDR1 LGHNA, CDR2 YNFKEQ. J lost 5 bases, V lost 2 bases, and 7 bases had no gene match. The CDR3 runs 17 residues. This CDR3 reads CASSQSPGLAGRDTQYF. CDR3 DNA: TGTGCCAGCAGCCAATCCCCGGGACTAGCGGGGAGAGATACGCAGTATTTT.

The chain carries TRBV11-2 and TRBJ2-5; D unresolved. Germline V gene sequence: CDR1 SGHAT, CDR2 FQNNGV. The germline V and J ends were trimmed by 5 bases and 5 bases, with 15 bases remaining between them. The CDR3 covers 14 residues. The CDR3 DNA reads TGTGCCAGCAGCCCCCCTTCGGCCCGGGAGACCCAGTACTTC. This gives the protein CASSPPSARETQYF.

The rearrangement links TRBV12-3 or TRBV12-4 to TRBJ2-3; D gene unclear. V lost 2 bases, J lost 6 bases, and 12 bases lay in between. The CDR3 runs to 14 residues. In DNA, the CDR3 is TGTGCCAGCAGTTTATCCCCTGTAGGGGATACGCAGTATTTT. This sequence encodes CASSLSPVGDTQYF.

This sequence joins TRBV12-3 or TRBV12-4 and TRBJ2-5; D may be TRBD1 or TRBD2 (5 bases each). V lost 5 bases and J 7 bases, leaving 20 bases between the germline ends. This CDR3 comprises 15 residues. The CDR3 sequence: CASSSLGTLPGTQYF. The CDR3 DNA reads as TGTGCCAGCAGTAGCCTCGGGACCCTCCCTGGGACCCAGTACTTC.

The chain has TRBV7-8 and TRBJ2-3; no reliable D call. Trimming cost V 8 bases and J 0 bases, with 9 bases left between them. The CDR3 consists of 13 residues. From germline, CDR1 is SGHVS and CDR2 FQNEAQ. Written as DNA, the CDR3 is TGTGCCAGCCAGAGTCTGAGCACAGATACGCAGTATTTT. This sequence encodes CASQSLSTDTQYF.

The CDR3 is CASTQGTAAGYTF. The CDR3 DNA follows: TGTGCCAGCACCCAGGGGACAGCGGCTGGCTACACCTTC. The chain combines TRBV7-9 with TRBJ1-2, with 7 positions matching TRBD1. Unmatched junction bases numbered 9, after V lost 7 bases and J lost 7 bases. The CDR3 covers 13 residues. From germline, CDR1 is SEHNR and CDR2 FQNEAQ (reference sequence).

CDR3 in DNA: TGTGCCAGCAGCCCAGCGGCGAGGGACCACTCCTACGAGCAGTACTTC. Its translation: CASSPAARDHSYEQYF. The gene calls are TRBV7-2 and TRBJ2-7, with D perhaps TRBD1 or TRBD2 (5 bases each). V lost 5 bases, J lost 0 bases, and 17 bases lay in between. This CDR3 comprises 16 residues. The V gene's germline CDR1 is SGHTA and CDR2 FQGNSA.

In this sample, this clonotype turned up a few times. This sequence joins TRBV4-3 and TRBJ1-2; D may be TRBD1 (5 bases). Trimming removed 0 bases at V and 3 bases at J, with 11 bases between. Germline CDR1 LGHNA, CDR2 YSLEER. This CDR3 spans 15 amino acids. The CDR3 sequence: CASSQDRGYYYGYTF. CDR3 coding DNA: TGCGCCAGCAGCCAAGATCGGGGGTATTACTATGGCTACACCTTC.

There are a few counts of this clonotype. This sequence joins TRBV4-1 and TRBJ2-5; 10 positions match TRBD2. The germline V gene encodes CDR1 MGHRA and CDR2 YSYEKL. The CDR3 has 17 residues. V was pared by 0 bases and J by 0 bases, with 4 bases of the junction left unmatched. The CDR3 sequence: CASSQDPTSGDQETQYF. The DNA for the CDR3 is TGCGCCAGCAGCCAAGATCCAACTAGCGGGGACCAAGAGACCCAGTACTTC.

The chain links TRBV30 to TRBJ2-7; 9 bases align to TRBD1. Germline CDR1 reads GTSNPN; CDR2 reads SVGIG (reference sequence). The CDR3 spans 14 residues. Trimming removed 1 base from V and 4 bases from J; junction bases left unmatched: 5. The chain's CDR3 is CAWSAGTGLYEQYF. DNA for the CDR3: TGTGCCTGGAGTGCCGGGACAGGGTTATACGAGCAGTACTTC. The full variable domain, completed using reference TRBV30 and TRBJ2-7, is SQTIHQWPATLVQPVGSPLSLECTVEGTSNPNLYWYRQAAGRGLQLLFYSVGIGQISSEVPQNLSASRPQDRQFILSSKKLLLSDSGFYLCAWSAGTGLYEQYFGPGTRLTVT.